Sequencing of this T cell receptor beta chain was carried out in a study of T cells after posttransplantation cyclophosphamide. The method was immunoSEQ multiplex PCR; TCRdb's version includes in-frame clones alone and lacks a portion of them. Here the sample spans tens of thousands of clones, 70% to 90% being singletons. This CDR3 is 13 amino acids long. Germline CDR1 and CDR2: SGHTA and FQGTGA. V shed 3 bases and J 6 bases; nucleotides not matched to a gene: 0. This receptor was obtained from a man younger than 40 with a blood cancer, CMV-positive, and with a related stem cell donor. The V gene is TRBV7-3, the J gene TRBJ2-3, with 10 bases fitting TRBD2. Sequencing was carried out using PBMCs. The CDR3 loop reads CASSFSGGDTQYF. In nucleotides, the CDR3 is TGTGCCAGCAGCTTTAGCGGGGGGGATACGCAGTATTTT.